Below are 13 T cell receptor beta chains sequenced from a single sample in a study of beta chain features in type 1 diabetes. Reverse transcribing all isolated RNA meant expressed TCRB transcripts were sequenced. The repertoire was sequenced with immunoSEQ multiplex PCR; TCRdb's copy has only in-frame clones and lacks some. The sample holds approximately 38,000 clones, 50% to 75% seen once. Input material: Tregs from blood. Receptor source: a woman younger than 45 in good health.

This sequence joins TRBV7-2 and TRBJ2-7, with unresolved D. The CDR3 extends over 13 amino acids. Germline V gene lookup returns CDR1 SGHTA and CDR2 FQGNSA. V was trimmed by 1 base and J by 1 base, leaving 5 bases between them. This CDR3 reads CASSLDSSYEQYF. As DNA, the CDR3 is TGTGCCAGCAGCTTAGACTCTTCCTACGAGCAGTACTTC.

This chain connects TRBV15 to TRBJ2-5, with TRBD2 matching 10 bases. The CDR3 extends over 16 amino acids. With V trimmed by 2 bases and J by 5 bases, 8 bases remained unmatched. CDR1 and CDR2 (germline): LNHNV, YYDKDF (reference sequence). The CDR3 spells CATSRSRTTSGETQYF. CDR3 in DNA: TGTGCCACCAGCAGAAGCCGTACGACTAGCGGGGAGACCCAGTACTTC.

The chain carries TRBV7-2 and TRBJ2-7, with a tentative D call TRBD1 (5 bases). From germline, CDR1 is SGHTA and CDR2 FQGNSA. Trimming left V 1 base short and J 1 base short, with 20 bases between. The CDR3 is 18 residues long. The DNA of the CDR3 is TGTGCCAGCAGCTTAGAGCGTATAGGGGTTGGAACGTCCTACGAGCAGTACTTC. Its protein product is CASSLERIGVGTSYEQYF.

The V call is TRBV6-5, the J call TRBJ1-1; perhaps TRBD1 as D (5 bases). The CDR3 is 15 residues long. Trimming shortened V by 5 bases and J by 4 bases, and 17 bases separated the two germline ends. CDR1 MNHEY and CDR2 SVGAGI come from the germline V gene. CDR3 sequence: CASSPRGGVSTEAFF. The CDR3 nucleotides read TGTGCCAGCAGTCCCCGGGGGGGGGTGAGCACTGAAGCTTTCTTT.

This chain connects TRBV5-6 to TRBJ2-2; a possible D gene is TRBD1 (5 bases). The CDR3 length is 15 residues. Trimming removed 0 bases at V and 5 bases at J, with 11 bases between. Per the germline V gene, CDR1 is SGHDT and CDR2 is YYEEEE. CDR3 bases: TGTGCCAGCAGCTTGGAGACAGTCCGTACCGGGGAGCTGTTTTTT. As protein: CASSLETVRTGELFF. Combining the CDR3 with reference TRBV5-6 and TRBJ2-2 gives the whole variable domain DAGVTQSPTHLIKTRGQQVTLRCSPKSGHDTVSWYQQALGQGPQFIFQYYEEEERQRGNFPDRFSGHQFPNYSSELNVNALLLGDSALYLCASSLETVRTGELFFGEGSRLTVL.

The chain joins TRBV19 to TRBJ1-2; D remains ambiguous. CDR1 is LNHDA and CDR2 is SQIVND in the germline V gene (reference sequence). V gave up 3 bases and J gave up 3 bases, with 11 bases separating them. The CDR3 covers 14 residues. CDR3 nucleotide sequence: TGTGCCAGTAGTATTGATGGACTATACTATGGCTACACCTTC. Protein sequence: CASSIDGLYYGYTF.

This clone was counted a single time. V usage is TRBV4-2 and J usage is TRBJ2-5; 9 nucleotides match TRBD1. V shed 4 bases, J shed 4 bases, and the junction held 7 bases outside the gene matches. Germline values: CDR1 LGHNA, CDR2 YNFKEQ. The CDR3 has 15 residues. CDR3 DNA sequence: TGTGCCAGCAGCCGCGGGACAGGGAGTCGAGAGACCCAGTACTTC. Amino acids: CASSRGTGSRETQYF.

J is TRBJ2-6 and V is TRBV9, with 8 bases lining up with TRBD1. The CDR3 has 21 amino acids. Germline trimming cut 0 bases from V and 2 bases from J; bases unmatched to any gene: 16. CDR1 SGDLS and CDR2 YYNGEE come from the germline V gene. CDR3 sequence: CASSVARIRGTGGAGANVLTF. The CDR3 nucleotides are TGTGCCAGCAGCGTAGCCCGTATCCGGGGGACAGGCGGCGCTGGGGCCAACGTCCTGACTTTC. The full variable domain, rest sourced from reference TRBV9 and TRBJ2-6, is DSGVTQTPKHLITATGQRVTLRCSPRSGDLSVYWYQQSLDQGLQFLIQYYNGEERAKGNILERFSAQQFPDLHSELNLSSLELGDSALYFCASSVARIRGTGGAGANVLTFGAGSRLTVL.

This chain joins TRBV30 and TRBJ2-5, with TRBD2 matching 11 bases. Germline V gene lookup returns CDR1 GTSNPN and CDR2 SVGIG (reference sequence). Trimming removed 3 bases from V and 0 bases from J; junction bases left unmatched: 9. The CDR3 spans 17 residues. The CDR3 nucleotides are TGTGCCTGGAGACCGGCTAGCGGGAGGTCCTACCAAGAGACCCAGTACTTC. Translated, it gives CAWRPASGRSYQETQYF.

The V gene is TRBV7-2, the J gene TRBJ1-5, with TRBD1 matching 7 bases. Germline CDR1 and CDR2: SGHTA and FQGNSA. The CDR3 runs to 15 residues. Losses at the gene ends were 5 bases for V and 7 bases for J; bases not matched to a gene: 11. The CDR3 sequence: CASSARTGQGQPQHF. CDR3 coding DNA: TGTGCCAGCAGCGCGAGGACAGGACAAGGCCAGCCCCAGCATTTT.

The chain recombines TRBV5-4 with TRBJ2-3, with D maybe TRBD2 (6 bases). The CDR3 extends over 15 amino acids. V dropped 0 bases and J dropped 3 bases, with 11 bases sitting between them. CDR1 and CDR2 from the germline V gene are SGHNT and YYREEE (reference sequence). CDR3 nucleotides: TGTGCCAGCAGCTTGGACGCGGGGTCAACAGATACGCAGTATTTT. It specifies CASSLDAGSTDTQYF.

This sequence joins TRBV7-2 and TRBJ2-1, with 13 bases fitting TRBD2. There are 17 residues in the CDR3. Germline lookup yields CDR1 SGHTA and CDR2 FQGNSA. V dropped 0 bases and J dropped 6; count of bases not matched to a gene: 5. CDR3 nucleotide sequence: TGTGCCAGCAGCTTAGCGGGACTAGCGGGATGGGGCAATGAGCAGTTCTTC. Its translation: CASSLAGLAGWGNEQFF.

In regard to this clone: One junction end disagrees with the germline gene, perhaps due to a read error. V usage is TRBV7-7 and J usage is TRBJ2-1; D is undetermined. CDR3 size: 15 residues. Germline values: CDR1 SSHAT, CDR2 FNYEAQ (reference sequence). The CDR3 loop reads CASSLEISPKHEQFF. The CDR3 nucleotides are TGTGCTAGCAGCTTAGAAATAAGCCCTAAGCATGAGCAGTTCTTC.